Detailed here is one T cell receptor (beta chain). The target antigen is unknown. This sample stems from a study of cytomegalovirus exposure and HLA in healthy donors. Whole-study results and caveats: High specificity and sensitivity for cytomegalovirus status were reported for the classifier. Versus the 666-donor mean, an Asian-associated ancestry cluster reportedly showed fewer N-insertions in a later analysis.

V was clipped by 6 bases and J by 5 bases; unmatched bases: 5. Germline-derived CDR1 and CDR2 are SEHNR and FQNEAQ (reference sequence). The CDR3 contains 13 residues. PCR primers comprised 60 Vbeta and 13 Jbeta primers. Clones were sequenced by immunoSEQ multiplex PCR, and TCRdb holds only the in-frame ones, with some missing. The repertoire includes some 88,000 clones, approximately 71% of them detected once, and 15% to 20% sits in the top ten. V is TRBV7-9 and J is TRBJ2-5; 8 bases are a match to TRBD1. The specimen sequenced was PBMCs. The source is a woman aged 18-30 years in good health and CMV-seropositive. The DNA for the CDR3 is TGTGCCAGCAGATCAGGGGGCTCGGAGACCCAGTACTTC. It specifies CASRSGGSETQYF.